Listed here are 7 T cell receptor beta chains from one sample, sequenced in a study of cytomegalovirus exposure and HLA in healthy donors. Method: immunoSEQ multiplex PCR; TCRdb's copy keeps in-frame clones and lacks some. The table records around 60,000 clones, roughly 90% of them present only once. Sample: PBMCs. The receptors were sampled from a man between 18 and 35 years old in good health and CMV-seronegative.

This chain links TRBV27 with TRBJ2-3, with 12 bases identical to TRBD2. Germline CDR1 is MNHEY and CDR2 is SMNVEV (reference sequence). The CDR3 length is 13 residues. V was clipped by 7 bases and J by 9 bases; unmatched bases: 5. For the CDR3, the DNA is TGTGCCAGCAAAGGGACTAGCGGGCCCACGCAGTATTTT. This encodes CASKGTSGPTQYF.

The J gene is TRBJ1-4, the V gene TRBV5-4; 7 positions match TRBD1. Germline V gene lookup returns CDR1 SGHNT and CDR2 YYREEE (reference sequence). Trimming at V came to 3 bases and at J to 5 bases, leaving 4 bases not matched to a gene. CDR3 length equals 14 residues. In DNA form, the CDR3 reads TGTGCCAGCAGCTCGGGACAGCCAAATGAAAAACTGTTTTTT. This translates into CASSSGQPNEKLFF.

The chain is built from TRBV5-6 and TRBJ1-4; no definite D call. This CDR3 has 14 amino acids. Germline V gene lookup returns CDR1 SGHDT and CDR2 YYEEEE. V was clipped by 4 bases and J by 7 bases, with 14 bases between them. The CDR3 nucleotides are TGTGCCAGCAGCCCCGAGGGTGGAGGTGAAAAACTGTTTTTT. As protein: CASSPEGGGEKLFF.

CDR3 in DNA: TGCGCCAGCAGCCAGACACTTTTGGGTTCCGGGGAGCTGTTTTTT. Translating gives CASSQTLLGSGELFF. The chain couples TRBV4-3 to TRBJ2-2; D ambiguous. The CDR3 runs to 15 residues. Germline V gene lookup returns CDR1 LGHNA and CDR2 YSLEER. Trimming stripped 3 bases from V and 6 bases from J, with 14 bases between.

The rearrangement links TRBV4-3 to TRBJ1-3; D is unclear. Germline lookup yields CDR1 LGHNA and CDR2 YSLEER. This CDR3 is built from 13 residues. Trimming removed 0 bases from V and 13 bases from J, with 13 bases in between. CDR3 coding DNA: TGCGCCAGCAGCCAAGATGTAATGTCTTCTATATATTTT. Its translation: CASSQDVMSSIYF.

This clone was seen just once. V is TRBV28 and J is TRBJ2-7, with a tentative D call TRBD2 (7 bases). CDR3 length: 16 amino acids. V was cut by 5 bases and J by 5 bases, with 22 bases left in between. Germline CDR1 is MDHEN and CDR2 is SYDVKM. This chain's CDR3 is CASSLEGGKNPDEQYF. For the CDR3, the DNA is TGTGCCAGCAGTCTAGAGGGGGGGAAAAATCCCGACGAGCAGTACTTC.

This sequence joins TRBV6-4 and TRBJ2-5, with a weak D call TRBD2 (5 bases). Germline V CDR1 and CDR2: MRHNA, SNTAGT. Trimming cost V 2 bases and J 4 bases, with 8 bases left between them. The CDR3 covers 13 residues. CDR3 in amino acids: CASSDRGSETQYF. For the CDR3, the DNA is TGTGCCAGCAGTGACCGAGGGTCAGAGACCCAGTACTTC.